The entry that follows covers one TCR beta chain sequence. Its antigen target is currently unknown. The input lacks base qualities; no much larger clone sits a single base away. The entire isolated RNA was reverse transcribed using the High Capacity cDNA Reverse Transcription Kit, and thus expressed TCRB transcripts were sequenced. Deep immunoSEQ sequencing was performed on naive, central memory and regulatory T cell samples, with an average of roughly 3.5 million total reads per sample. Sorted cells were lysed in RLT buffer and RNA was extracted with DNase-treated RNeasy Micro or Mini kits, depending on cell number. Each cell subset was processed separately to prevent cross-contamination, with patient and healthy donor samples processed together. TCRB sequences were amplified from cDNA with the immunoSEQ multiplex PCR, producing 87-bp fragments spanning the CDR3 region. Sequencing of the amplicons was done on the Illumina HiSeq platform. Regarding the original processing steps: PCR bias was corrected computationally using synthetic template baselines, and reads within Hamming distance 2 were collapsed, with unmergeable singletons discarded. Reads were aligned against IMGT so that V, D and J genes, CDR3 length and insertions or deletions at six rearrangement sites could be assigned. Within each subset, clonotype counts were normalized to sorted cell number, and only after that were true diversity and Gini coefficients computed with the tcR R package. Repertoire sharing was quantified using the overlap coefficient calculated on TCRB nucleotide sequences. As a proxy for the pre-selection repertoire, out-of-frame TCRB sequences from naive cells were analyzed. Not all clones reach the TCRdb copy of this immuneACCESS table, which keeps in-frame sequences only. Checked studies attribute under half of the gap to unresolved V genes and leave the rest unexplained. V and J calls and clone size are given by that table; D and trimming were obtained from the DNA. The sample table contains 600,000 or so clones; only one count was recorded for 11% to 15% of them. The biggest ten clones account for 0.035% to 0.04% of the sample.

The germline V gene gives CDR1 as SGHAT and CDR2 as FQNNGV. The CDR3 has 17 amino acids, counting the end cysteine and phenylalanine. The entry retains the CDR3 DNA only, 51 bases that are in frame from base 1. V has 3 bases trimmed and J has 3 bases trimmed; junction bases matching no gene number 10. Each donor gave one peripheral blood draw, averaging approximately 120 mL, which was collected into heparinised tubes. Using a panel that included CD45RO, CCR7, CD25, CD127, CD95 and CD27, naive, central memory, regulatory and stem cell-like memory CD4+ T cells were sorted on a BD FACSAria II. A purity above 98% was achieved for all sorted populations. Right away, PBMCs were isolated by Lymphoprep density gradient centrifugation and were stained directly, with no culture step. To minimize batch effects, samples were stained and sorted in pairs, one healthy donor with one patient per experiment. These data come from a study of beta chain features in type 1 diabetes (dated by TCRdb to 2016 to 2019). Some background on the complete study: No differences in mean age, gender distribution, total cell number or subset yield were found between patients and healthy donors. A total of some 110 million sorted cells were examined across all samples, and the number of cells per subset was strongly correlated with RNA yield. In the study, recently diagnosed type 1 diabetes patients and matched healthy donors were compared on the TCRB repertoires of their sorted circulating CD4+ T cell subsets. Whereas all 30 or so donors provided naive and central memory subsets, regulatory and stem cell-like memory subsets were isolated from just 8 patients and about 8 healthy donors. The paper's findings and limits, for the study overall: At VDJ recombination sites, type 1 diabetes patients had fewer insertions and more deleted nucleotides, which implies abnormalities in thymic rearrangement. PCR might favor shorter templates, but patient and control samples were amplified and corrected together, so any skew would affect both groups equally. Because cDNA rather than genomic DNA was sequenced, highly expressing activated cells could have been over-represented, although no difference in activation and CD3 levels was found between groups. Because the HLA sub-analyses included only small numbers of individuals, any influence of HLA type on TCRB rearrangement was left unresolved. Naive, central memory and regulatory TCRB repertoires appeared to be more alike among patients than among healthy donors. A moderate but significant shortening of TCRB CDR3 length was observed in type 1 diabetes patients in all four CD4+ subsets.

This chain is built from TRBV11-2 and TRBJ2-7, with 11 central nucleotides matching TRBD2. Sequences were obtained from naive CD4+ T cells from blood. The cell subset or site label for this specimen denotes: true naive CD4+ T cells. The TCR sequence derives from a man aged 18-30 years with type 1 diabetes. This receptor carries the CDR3 CASSFPVGLAERYEQYF. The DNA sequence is TGTGCCAGCAGCTTTCCCGTGGGACTAGCGGAACGCTACGAGCAGTACTTC.